Listed here are 6 T cell receptor beta chains from one sample, sequenced in a study of PD-1 blockade in classical Hodgkin lymphoma. The table came from immunoSEQ multiplex PCR; TCRdb's copy has only in-frame clones and leaves some out. Of 20,000 to 30,000 clones in the sample, about 80% were seen once. Time point in this sample: cycle 4 day 1 (C4D1), after more than 5 weeks of nivolumab. No patient escaped relapse after autologous stem cell transplantation, and brentuximab vedotin exposure varied. Source: peripheral blood mononuclear cells (PBMCs), taken before the fourth cycle of nivolumab. Receptor source: a human donor with classical Hodgkin lymphoma.

The CDR3 DNA reads TGTGCCAGCAGTTTATCCTCTTACGAGCAGTACTTC. This sequence encodes CASSLSSYEQYF. The V gene is TRBV28, the J gene TRBJ2-7; the D is unclear. The ends were cut back, 1 base at V and 4 bases at J, with 5 bases in the middle. The CDR3 is 12 residues long. Germline-derived CDR1 and CDR2 are MDHEN and SYDVKM.

This sequence joins TRBV14 and TRBJ2-7, with 9 nucleotides matching TRBD2. After removal of 0 bases from V and 6 bases from J, the junction contained 9 bases not matched to a gene. This CDR3 has 16 amino acids. CDR1 is SGHDN, CDR2 FVKESK, per germline. CDR3 in DNA: TGTGCCAGCAGCCAAGACGCGGGAGGGCCCCTTGGCGAGCAGTACTTC. Protein: CASSQDAGGPLGEQYF.

The chain links TRBV7-2 to TRBJ1-1; D call uncertain. The CDR3 has 13 amino acids. The V end was cut by 3 bases, the J end by 5 bases, with 10 bases between. CDR1 is SGHTA and CDR2 is FQGNSA in the germline V gene. CDR3 nucleotide sequence: TGTGCCAGCAGCTTGATCGTGGAAACTGAAGCTTTCTTT. It is translated as CASSLIVETEAFF.

The J gene is TRBJ1-1, the V gene TRBV7-7; D perhaps matches TRBD1 (6 bases). V lost 6 bases to trimming and J lost 1 base, with 15 bases between them. The CDR3 has 15 amino acids. Germline CDR1 reads SSHAT; CDR2 reads FNYEAQ (reference sequence). CDR3 in amino acids: CASSYRQAQNTEAFF. DNA for the CDR3: TGTGCCAGCAGTTACCGACAGGCCCAGAACACTGAAGCTTTCTTT.

V gene TRBV5-5 combines with J gene TRBJ1-1; D remains unclear. Trimming took off 4 bases at V and 1 base at J, with 11 bases between the two ends. This CDR3 contains 14 residues. Germline V lookup: CDR1 SGHKS, CDR2 YYEKEE (reference sequence). As DNA, the CDR3 is TGTGCCAGCAGCCCCTTTAGTAAGAACACTGAAGCTTTCTTT. The encoded protein is CASSPFSKNTEAFF.

The CDR3 sequence: CASSTKRDPEQYF. The DNA for the CDR3 is TGTGCCAGCAGCACAAAGCGGGATCCGGAGCAGTACTTC. This rearrangement joins TRBV21-1 to TRBJ2-7; the DNA was not used to check the table's D call, TRBD2. TRBV21-1 is classified as a pseudogene. This CDR3 has 13 residues.